This T cell receptor beta chain is from a study of Ad26.COV2.S vaccination and SARS-CoV-2 variants. Broader study findings: An underestimation of total T cell responses may have resulted from the TCR breadth and depth analyses.

Treatment reported: about 20 received Ad26.COV2.S at low or high dose, single or two shots; 5 received placebo; per-sample allocation not given. At day 63 after the first vaccine or placebo injection, samples were drawn. Boston hosted the donor, who was an adult aged 18-55 years. Vaccine was an Ad26 vector expressing Wuhan-strain SARS-CoV-2 spike. Only in-frame clones appear in the TCRdb table, and some are missing; sequencing was by immunoSEQ multiplex PCR. The sample carries 300,000 to 450,000 clones, roughly 84% recorded once. A remark on this clone: Its specificity is unknown.

This CDR3 has 17 residues. The sequence came from a person aged 18-60 years who received the Ad26.COV2.S COVID-19 vaccine or a placebo. The rearrangement uses TRBV21-1 and TRBJ1-1. TRBV21-1 is a pseudogene locus. Here the sequenced sample was peripheral blood, taken in a trial of Ad26.COV2.S vaccine versus placebo. The CDR3 bases are TGTGCCAGCAGCTCCCGTGGGACCTCCCTGGGGAACACTGAAGCTTTCTTT. Encoded protein: CASSSRGTSLGNTEAFF.